One and the same sample provided the 16 T cell receptor beta chains below, sequenced in a study of blood T cell repertoires in COVID-19. Clones were sequenced by immunoSEQ multiplex PCR, and TCRdb holds only the in-frame ones, with some missing. The sample lists around 270,000 clones; about 87% were seen once. Sequencing was carried out using peripheral blood. Every receptor here comes from a woman aged 60-75 years with COVID-19, enrolled during active disease.

Points on this clone: Additional DNA sequences in this sample encode the identical CDR3. The chain uses TRBV6-6 and TRBJ1-1; D perhaps matches TRBD1 (5 bases). The CDR3 runs 13 residues. The V and J ends lost 2 bases and 4 bases respectively, with 8 bases between them. Germline assignment: CDR1 MNHNY and CDR2 SVGAGI (reference sequence). The DNA for the CDR3 is TGTGCCAGCAGTTACCCGGGGGGCACTGAAGCTTTCTTT. It translates to CASSYPGGTEAFF.

This clone was observed a single time. The rearrangement joins TRBV6-1 to TRBJ1-2; 12 positions agree with TRBD1. J lost 6 bases, V lost 3 bases, and 2 bases had no gene match. This CDR3 is built from 14 residues. Germline V gene lookup returns CDR1 MNHNS and CDR2 SASEGT. The CDR3: CASSEGQGAHGYTF. CDR3 nucleotides: TGTGCCAGCAGTGAGGGACAGGGGGCCCATGGCTACACCTTC.

The rearrangement uses TRBV11-2 and TRBJ1-6; no firm D call. Between the trimmed V and J ends, which lost 5 bases and 7 bases, there was a span of 3 bases. The CDR3 length is 11 residues. Germline loops: CDR1 SGHAT, CDR2 FQNNGV. Here the CDR3 DNA reads TGTGCCAGCAGCCTCAATTCACCCCTCCACTTT. Protein product: CASSLNSPLHF.

This rearrangement joins TRBV6-5 to TRBJ2-2; no definite D call. This CDR3 is 12 amino acids long. V shed 6 bases and J shed 7 bases, with 9 bases lying between them. Germline V gene data show CDR1 as MNHEY and CDR2 as SVGAGI. CDR3 DNA: TGTGCCAGCAGCCGCCTAGGCGGGGAGCTGTTTTTT. It specifies CASSRLGGELFF.

V usage is TRBV19 and J usage is TRBJ1-1, with D perhaps matching TRBD1 (6 bases). Per the germline V gene, CDR1 is LNHDA and CDR2 is SQIVND (reference sequence). This CDR3 spans 15 amino acids. V lost 6 bases to trimming and J lost 1 base, with 15 bases between them. The CDR3: CASSPGGRGNTEAFF. DNA of the CDR3: TGTGCCAGTAGCCCGGGGGGCAGGGGGAACACTGAAGCTTTCTTT.

The chain has TRBV5-1 and TRBJ1-1; 8 bases are a match to TRBD1. Germline V CDR1 and CDR2: SGHRS, YFSETQ. With 4 bases clipped from V and 3 bases from J, the junction kept 8 bases outside the gene matches. This CDR3 contains 15 residues. The CDR3 spells CASSKGTGVYTEAFF. Written as DNA, the CDR3 is TGCGCCAGCAGCAAAGGGACAGGAGTGTACACTGAAGCTTTCTTT.

This clone was observed a few times. The J gene is TRBJ2-1, the V gene TRBV5-5; 9 bases align to TRBD1. This CDR3 has 19 amino acids. The junction had 16 bases not matched to a gene; V was cut back by 2 bases and J by 4 bases. Germline-derived CDR1 and CDR2 are SGHKS and YYEKEE (reference sequence). The CDR3 DNA sequence: TGTGCCAGCAGCTTAGGAATAAAGACAGGGGGACCACGATACAATGAGCAGTTCTTC. This sequence encodes CASSLGIKTGGPRYNEQFF.

This clone was counted once. One end of the junction varies from germline; a read error may be responsible. The chain combines TRBV11-1 with TRBJ1-1; a weak D match, TRBD1 (6 bases). Per the germline V gene, CDR1 is SGHAT and CDR2 is FQDESV (reference sequence). CDR3 length: 16 amino acids. The CDR3 sequence: CASSSPRGGPITGAFF. For the CDR3, the DNA is TGTGCCAGCAGCTCCCCGAGGGGGGGTCCGATCACTGGAGCTTTCTTT.

The V call is TRBV30, the J call TRBJ1-4; TRBD1 is a possible D gene (5 bases). Germline values: CDR1 GTSNPN, CDR2 SVGIG (reference sequence). This CDR3 has 13 residues. Trimming cost V 5 bases and J 6 bases, with 13 bases left between them. The chain's CDR3 is CAWGQSRDEKLFF. For the CDR3, the DNA is TGTGCCTGGGGACAAAGTCGGGATGAAAAACTGTTTTTT.

The gene calls are TRBV3-1 (or the pseudogene TRBV3-2) and TRBJ2-7, with 7 bases lining up with TRBD2. There are 17 residues in the CDR3. Trimming at V came to 4 bases and at J to 7 bases, leaving 19 bases not matched to a gene. Germline-derived CDR1 and CDR2 are LGHDT and YNNKEL (reference sequence). CDR3 residues: CASSPRQCGSAVGEQYF. The CDR3, as DNA: TGTGCCAGCAGCCCCAGACAGTGCGGGAGTGCGGTCGGGGAGCAGTACTTC.

The rearrangement links TRBV5-1 to TRBJ2-1; 8 positions match TRBD1. CDR1 is SGHRS and CDR2 is YFSETQ in the germline V gene. The ends lost 7 bases at V and 8 bases at J; junction bases unmatched: 11. The length of the CDR3 is 14 residues. For the CDR3, the DNA is TGCGCCAGCGGATGGACAGGGATGAACCATGAGCAGTTCTTC. It is translated as CASGWTGMNHEQFF.

The chain joins TRBV7-9 to TRBJ2-1; maybe TRBD2 (5 bases). The length of the CDR3 is 14 residues. Trimming stripped 5 bases from V and 5 bases from J, with 13 bases between. Germline values: CDR1 SEHNR, CDR2 FQNEAQ (reference sequence). This chain's CDR3 is CASSRYFGDNEQFF. The CDR3 DNA reads as TGTGCCAGCAGCCGATATTTCGGGGACAATGAGCAGTTCTTC.

This chain uses TRBV24-1 with TRBJ2-2; TRBD1 agrees at 9 bases. Germline assignment: CDR1 KGHDR and CDR2 SFDVKD. After removal of 4 bases from V and 4 bases from J, the junction contained 12 bases not matched to a gene. The CDR3 has 18 amino acids. The CDR3 protein is CATSDPDRGWGITGELFF. In nucleotides, the CDR3 is TGTGCCACCAGTGACCCTGACAGGGGGTGGGGTATCACCGGGGAGCTGTTTTTT.

V usage is TRBV28 and J usage is TRBJ1-6; 7 bases line up with TRBD1. The length of the CDR3 is 17 residues. The germline V gene encodes CDR1 MDHEN and CDR2 SYDVKM. The V gene end was trimmed by 2 bases and the J gene end by 0 bases; junction bases not matched to a gene: 4. The CDR3: CASSLNRDSSYNSPLHF. Here the CDR3 DNA reads TGTGCCAGCAGTTTAAACCGGGACAGCTCCTATAATTCACCCCTCCACTTT.

This clone was counted a few times. The J gene is TRBJ2-1, the V gene TRBV6-5; the match to TRBD1 covers 9 bases. CDR3 size: 14 residues. Germline V gives CDR1 MNHEY, CDR2 SVGAGI. The V and J ends lost 7 bases and 4 bases, in that order; junction bases with no gene match: 5. The CDR3 sequence is CASTRDRVYNEQFF. The CDR3, as DNA: TGTGCCAGCACCCGGGACAGGGTATACAATGAGCAGTTCTTC.

This clone was seen a single time. The chain carries TRBV5-6 and TRBJ1-3, with a weak D call TRBD1 (5 bases). Germline CDR1 SGHDT, CDR2 YYEEEE. V lost 0 bases to trimming and J lost 3 bases, with 10 bases between them. The CDR3 is 15 residues long. CDR3 DNA sequence: TGTGCCAGCAGCTTGGGCAGGGTGGTTGGAAACACCATATATTTT. The encoded protein is CASSLGRVVGNTIYF.